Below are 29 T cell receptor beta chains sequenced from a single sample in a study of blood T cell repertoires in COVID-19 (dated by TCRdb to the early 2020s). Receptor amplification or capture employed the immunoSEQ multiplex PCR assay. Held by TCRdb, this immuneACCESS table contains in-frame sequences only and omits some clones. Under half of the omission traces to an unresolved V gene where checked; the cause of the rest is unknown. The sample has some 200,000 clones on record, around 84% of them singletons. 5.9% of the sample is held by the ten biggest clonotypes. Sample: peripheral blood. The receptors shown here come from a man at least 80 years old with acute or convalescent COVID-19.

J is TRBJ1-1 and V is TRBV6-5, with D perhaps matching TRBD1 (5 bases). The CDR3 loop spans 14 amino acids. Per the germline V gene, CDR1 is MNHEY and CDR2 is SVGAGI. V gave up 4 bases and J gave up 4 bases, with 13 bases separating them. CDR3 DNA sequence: TGTGCCAGCAGTTCCGGGCAGGGAAGCACTGAAGCTTTCTTT. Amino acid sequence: CASSSGQGSTEAFF.

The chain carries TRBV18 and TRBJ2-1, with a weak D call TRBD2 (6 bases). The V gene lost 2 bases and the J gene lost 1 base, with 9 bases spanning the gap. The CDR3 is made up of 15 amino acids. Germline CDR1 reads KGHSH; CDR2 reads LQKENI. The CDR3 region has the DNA TGTGCCAGCTCACCATACGGGAGTTCCTACAATGAGCAGTTCTTC. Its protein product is CASSPYGSSYNEQFF.

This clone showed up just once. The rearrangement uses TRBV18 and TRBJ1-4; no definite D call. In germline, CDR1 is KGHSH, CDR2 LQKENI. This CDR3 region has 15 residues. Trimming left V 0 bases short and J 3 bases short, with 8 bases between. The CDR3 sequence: CASSPPTVPNEKLFF. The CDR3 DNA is TGTGCCAGCTCACCACCAACAGTACCTAATGAAAAACTGTTTTTT.

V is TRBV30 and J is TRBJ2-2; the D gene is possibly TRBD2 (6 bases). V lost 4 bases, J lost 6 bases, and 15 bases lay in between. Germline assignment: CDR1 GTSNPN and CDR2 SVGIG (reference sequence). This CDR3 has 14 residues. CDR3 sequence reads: CAWKWQRVAGELFF. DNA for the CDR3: TGTGCCTGGAAGTGGCAGCGGGTGGCCGGGGAGCTGTTTTTT.

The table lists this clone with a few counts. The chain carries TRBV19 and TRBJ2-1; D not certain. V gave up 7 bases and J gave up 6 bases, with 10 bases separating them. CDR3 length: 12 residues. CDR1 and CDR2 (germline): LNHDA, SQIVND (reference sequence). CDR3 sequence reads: CASNGPPNEQFF. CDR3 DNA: TGTGCCAGTAATGGGCCCCCCAATGAGCAGTTCTTC.

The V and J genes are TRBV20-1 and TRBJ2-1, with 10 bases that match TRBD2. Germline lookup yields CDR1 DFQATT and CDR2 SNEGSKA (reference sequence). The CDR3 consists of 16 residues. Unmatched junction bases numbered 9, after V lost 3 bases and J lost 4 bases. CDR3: CSASWLSGGVYNEQFF. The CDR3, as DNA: TGCAGTGCTAGTTGGCTGAGCGGGGGGGTGTACAATGAGCAGTTCTTC.

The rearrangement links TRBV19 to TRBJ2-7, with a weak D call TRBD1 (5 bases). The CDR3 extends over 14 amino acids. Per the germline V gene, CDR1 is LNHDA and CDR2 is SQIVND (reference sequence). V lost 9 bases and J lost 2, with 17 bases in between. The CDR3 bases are TGTGCCAGAGGCGTGATGACAGCACCCTACGAGCAGTACGTC. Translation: CARGVMTAPYEQYV.

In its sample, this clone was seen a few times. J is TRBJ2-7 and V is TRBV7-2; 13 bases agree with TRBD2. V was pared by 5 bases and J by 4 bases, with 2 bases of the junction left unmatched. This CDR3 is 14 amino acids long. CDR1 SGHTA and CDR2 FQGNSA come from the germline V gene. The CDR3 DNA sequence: TGTGCCAGCAGCCTGGGACTAGCGGGGTACGAGCAGTACTTC. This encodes CASSLGLAGYEQYF.

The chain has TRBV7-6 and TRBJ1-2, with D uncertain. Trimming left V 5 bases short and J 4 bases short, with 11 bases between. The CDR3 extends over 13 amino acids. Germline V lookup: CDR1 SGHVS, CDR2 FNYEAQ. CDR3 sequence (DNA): TGTGCCAGCAGCCTCGATGGGCCCTATGGCTACACCTTC. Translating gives CASSLDGPYGYTF.

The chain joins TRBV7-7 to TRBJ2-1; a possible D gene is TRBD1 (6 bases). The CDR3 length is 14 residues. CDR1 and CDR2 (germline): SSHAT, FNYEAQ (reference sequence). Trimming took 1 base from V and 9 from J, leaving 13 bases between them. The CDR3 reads CASSLEPLQGEQFF. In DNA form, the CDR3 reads TGTGCCAGCAGCTTAGAACCATTACAGGGTGAGCAGTTCTTC. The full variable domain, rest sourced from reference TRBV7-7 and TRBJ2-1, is GAGVSQSPRYKVTKRGQDVTLRCDPISSHATLYWYQQALGQGPEFLTYFNYEAQPDKSGLPSDRFSAERPEGSISTLTIQRTEQRDSAMYRCASSLEPLQGEQFFGPGTRLTVL.

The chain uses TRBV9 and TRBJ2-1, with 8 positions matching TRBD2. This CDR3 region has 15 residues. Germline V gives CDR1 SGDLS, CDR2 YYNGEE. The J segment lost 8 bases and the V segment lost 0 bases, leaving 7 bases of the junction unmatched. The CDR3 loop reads CASSVGGLGPDEQFF. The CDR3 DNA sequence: TGTGCCAGCAGCGTAGGGGGACTAGGTCCCGATGAGCAGTTCTTC. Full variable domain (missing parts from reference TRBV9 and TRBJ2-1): DSGVTQTPKHLITATGQRVTLRCSPRSGDLSVYWYQQSLDQGLQFLIQYYNGEERAKGNILERFSAQQFPDLHSELNLSSLELGDSALYFCASSVGGLGPDEQFFGPGTRLTVL.

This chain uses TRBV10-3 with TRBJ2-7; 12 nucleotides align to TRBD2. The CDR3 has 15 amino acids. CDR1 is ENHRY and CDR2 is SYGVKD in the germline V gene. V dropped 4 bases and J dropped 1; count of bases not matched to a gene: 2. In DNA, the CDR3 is TGTGCCATCAGTGGGACTAGCGGGGCTTCCTACGAGCAGTACTTC. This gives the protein CAISGTSGASYEQYF.

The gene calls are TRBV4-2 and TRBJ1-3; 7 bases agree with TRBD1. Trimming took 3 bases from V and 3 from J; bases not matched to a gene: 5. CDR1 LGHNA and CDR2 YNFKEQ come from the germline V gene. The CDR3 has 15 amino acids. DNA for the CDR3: TGTGCCAGCAGCCATCCGGGACAGCTTGGAAACACCATATATTTT. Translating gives CASSHPGQLGNTIYF.

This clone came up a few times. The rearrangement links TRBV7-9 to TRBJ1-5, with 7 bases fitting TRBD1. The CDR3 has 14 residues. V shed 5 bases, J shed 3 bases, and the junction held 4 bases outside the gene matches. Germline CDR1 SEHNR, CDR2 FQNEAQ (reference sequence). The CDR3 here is CASSQGTDNQPQHF. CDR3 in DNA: TGTGCCAGCAGCCAGGGGACAGACAATCAGCCCCAGCATTTT.

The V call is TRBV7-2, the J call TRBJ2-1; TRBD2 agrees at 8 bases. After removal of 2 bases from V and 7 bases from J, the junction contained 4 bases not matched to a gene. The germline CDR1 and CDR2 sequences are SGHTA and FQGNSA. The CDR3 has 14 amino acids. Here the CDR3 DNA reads TGTGCCAGCAGCTTACGGACTAGCAATAATGAGCAGTTCTTC. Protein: CASSLRTSNNEQFF.

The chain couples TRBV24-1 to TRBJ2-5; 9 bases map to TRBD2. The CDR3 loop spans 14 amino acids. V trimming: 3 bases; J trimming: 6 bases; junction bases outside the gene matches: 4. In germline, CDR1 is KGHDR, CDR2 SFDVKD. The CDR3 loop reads CATSDSGRLKTQYF. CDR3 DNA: TGTGCCACCAGTGATAGCGGGAGGTTAAAGACCCAGTACTTC.

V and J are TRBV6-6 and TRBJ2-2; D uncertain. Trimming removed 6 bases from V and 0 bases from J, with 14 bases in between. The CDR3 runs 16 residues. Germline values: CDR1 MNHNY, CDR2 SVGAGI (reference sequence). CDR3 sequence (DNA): TGTGCCAGCAGAAGTCAGATGAACGCGAACACCGGGGAGCTGTTTTTT. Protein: CASRSQMNANTGELFF.

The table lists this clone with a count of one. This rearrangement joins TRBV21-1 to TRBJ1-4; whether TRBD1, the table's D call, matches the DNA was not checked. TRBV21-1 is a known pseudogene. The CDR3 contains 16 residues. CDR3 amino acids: CASSNNPGQDNEKLFF. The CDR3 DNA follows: TGTGCCAGCAGCAATAACCCGGGACAGGATAATGAAAAACTGTTTTTT.

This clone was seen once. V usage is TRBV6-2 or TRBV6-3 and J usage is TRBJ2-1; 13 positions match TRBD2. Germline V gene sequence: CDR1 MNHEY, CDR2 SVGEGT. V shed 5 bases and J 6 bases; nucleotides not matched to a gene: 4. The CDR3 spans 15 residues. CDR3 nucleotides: TGTGCCAGCAGTCGTACTAGCGGGAGGGCCAATGAGCAGTTCTTC. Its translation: CASSRTSGRANEQFF.

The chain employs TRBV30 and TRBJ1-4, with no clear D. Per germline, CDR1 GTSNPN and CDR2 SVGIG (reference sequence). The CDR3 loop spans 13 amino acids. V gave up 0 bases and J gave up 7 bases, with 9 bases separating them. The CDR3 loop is CAWSVQEVEKLFF. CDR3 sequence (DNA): TGTGCCTGGAGTGTCCAGGAGGTTGAAAAACTGTTTTTT.

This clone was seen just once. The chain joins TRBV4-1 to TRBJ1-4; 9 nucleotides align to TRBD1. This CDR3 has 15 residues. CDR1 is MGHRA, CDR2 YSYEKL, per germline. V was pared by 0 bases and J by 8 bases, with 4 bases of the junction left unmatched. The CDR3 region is CASSQDGTGREKLFF. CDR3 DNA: TGCGCCAGCAGCCAAGACGGGACAGGGAGGGAAAAACTGTTTTTT.

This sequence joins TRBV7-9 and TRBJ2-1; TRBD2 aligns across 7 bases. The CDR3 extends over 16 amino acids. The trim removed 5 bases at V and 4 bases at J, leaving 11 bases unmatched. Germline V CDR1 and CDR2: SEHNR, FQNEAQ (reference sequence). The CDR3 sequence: CASSASREVYYNEQFF. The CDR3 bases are TGTGCCAGCAGCGCTTCCCGGGAGGTTTATTACAATGAGCAGTTCTTC.

The CDR3 DNA sequence: TGTGCCAGCAGCTTACCTGCAGGGTTCACTGAAGCTTTCTTT. Amino acid sequence: CASSLPAGFTEAFF. The V gene is TRBV7-2, the J gene TRBJ1-1; possible D gene TRBD1, 5 bases. The V gene lost 2 bases and the J gene lost 4 bases, with 11 bases spanning the gap. Germline V gives CDR1 SGHTA, CDR2 FQGNSA. This CDR3 has 14 amino acids.

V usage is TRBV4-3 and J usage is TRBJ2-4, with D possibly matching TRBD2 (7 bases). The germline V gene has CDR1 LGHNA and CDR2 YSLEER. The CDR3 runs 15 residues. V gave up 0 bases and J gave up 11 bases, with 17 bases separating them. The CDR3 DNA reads TGCGCCAGCAGCCAAGAACCAGCGGGACAAACACTTCAGTACTTC. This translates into CASSQEPAGQTLQYF.

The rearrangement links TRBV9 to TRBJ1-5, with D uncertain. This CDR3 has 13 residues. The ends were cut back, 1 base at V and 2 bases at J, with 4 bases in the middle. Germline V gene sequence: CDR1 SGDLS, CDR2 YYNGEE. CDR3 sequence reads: CASSVQGNQPQHF. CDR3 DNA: TGTGCCAGCAGCGTACAGGGCAATCAGCCCCAGCATTTT.

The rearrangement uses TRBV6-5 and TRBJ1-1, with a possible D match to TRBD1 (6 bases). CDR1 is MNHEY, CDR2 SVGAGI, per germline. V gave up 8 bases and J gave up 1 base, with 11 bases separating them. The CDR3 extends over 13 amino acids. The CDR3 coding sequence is TGTGCCAGCGGGGGACAACCGAACACTGAAGCTTTCTTT. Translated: CASGGQPNTEAFF.

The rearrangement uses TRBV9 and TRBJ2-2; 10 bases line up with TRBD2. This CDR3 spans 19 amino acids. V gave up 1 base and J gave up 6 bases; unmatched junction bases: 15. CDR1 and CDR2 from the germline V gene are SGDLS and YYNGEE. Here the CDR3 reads CASSVLAGVLRRFPGELFF. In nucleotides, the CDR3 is TGTGCCAGCAGCGTACTAGCGGGAGTCTTAAGAAGGTTCCCCGGGGAGCTGTTTTTT.

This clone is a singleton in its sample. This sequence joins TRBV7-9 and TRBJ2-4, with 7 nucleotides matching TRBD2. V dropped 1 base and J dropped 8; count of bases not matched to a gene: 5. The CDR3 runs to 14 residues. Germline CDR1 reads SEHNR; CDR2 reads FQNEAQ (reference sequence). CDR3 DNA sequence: TGTGCCAGCAGCTTAGGGGCGGGAGCCGACATTCAGTACTTC. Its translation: CASSLGAGADIQYF.

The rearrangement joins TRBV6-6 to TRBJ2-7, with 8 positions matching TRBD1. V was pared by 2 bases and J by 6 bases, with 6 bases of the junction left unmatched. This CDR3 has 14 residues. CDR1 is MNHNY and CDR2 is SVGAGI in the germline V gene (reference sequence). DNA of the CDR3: TGTGCCAGCAGTTACCTACAGGGGGGCGGCGAGCAGTACGTC. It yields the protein CASSYLQGGGEQYV.